What follows are 17 T cell receptor beta chains derived from one specimen sequenced in a study of radiation and T cells in renal cell carcinoma. The time point here: baseline pretreatment blood. Treatment specified: 15 Gy SBRT to primary tumor, nephrectomy 4 weeks later. Repertoires were generated with immunoSEQ multiplex PCR, while TCRdb's copy carries only in-frame clones and drops some. The sample lists 150,000 or so clones, 88% occurring once. Source: blood, taken from a patient whose treatment included radiotherapy and nephrectomy. The origin of the receptors is a woman aged 70-85 years with renal cell carcinoma.

J is TRBJ1-1 and V is TRBV7-2; D is possibly TRBD1 (6 bases). CDR3 length: 15 residues. V was trimmed by 1 base and J by 3 bases, leaving 12 bases between them. Germline V gene lookup returns CDR1 SGHTA and CDR2 FQGNSA. For the CDR3, the DNA is TGTGCCAGCAGCTTAGGGGCAGGGGCCTACACTGAAGCTTTCTTT. Protein sequence: CASSLGAGAYTEAFF.

The rearrangement joins TRBV19 to TRBJ2-2; tentatively, D is TRBD2 (5 bases). Trimming removed 6 bases at V and 6 bases at J, with 11 bases between. Germline CDR1 and CDR2: LNHDA and SQIVND (reference sequence). The CDR3 is 13 amino acids. This CDR3 reads CASRTSLAGELFF. The CDR3 nucleotides read TGTGCCAGTAGAACTAGTCTCGCCGGGGAGCTGTTTTTT.

The rearrangement uses TRBV11-3 and TRBJ2-1, with a tentative D call TRBD2 (5 bases). Per the germline V gene, CDR1 is SGHNT and CDR2 is YENEEA. V lost 5 bases to trimming and J lost 4 bases, with 12 bases between them. The length of the CDR3 is 14 residues. The CDR3 DNA follows: TGTGCCAGCAGCCCCTCCGGGGTTTACAATGAGCAGTTCTTC. This translates into CASSPSGVYNEQFF.

The rearrangement links TRBV2 to TRBJ1-2; D gene unclear. V was cut by 1 base and J by 0 bases, with 6 bases left in between. The germline gives CDR1 SNHLY, CDR2 FYNNEI. CDR3 length: 14 amino acids. This CDR3 reads CASSEGRANYGYTF. The CDR3, as DNA: TGTGCCAGCAGTGAAGGAAGGGCTAACTATGGCTACACCTTC.

The CDR3 sequence is CASSSSGTPYNEQFF. Here the CDR3 DNA reads TGTGCCAGCAGTTCCTCGGGAACACCCTACAATGAGCAGTTCTTC. The chain couples TRBV28 to TRBJ2-1; D may be TRBD2 (5 bases). This CDR3 spans 15 amino acids. Per germline, CDR1 MDHEN and CDR2 SYDVKM. Trimming left V 4 bases short and J 2 bases short, with 12 bases between.

The chain has TRBV9 and TRBJ2-1; D perhaps matches TRBD2 (6 bases). Germline lookup yields CDR1 SGDLS and CDR2 YYNGEE. Trimming pared 3 bases from V and 10 bases from J, leaving 17 bases between. The length of the CDR3 is 14 residues. CDR3: CASSGRGGVWEQFF. CDR3 nucleotides: TGTGCCAGCAGCGGGCGAGGCGGGGTATGGGAGCAGTTCTTC.

The rearrangement links TRBV4-1 to TRBJ2-4; TRBD1 matches at 7 bases. The length of the CDR3 is 15 residues. Losses at the gene ends were 0 bases for V and 6 bases for J; bases not matched to a gene: 5. Per the germline V gene, CDR1 is MGHRA and CDR2 is YSYEKL. CDR3 bases: TGCGCCAGCAGCCAAGAAGACGGGACAGCAAACATTCAGTACTTC. This sequence encodes CASSQEDGTANIQYF.

This clone has a single count. The chain links TRBV6-5 to TRBJ1-2, with TRBD1 matching 8 bases. The V gene end was trimmed by 6 bases and the J gene end by 7 bases; junction bases not matched to a gene: 7. The CDR3 has 13 amino acids. Germline lookup yields CDR1 MNHEY and CDR2 SVGAGI. The CDR3 DNA sequence: TGTGCCAGCAGCCCCAGGGGGCGCCCTGGCTACACCTTC. Amino acid sequence: CASSPRGRPGYTF.

The count of this clone is one. The chain employs TRBV27 and TRBJ1-1; D is undetermined. V lost 7 bases and J 2 bases, leaving 20 bases between the germline ends. This CDR3 is 16 amino acids long. CDR1 and CDR2 (germline): MNHEY, SMNVEV (reference sequence). CDR3 sequence: CASKEERGSGNTEAFF. CDR3 coding DNA: TGTGCCAGCAAAGAGGAACGAGGGAGTGGAAACACTGAAGCTTTCTTT.

V and J are TRBV5-4 and TRBJ2-3; D gene unclear. Germline V gene sequence: CDR1 SGHNT, CDR2 YYREEE (reference sequence). V lost 4 bases and J 7 bases, leaving 10 bases between the germline ends. The CDR3 extends over 12 amino acids. CDR3 sequence: CASSLDSNTQYF. The CDR3 DNA sequence: TGTGCCAGCAGCCTTGACTCGAATACGCAGTATTTT.

The rearrangement uses TRBV2 and TRBJ2-4; TRBD2 matches at 8 bases. Germline V CDR1 and CDR2: SNHLY, FYNNEI. The CDR3 has 17 amino acids. J was trimmed by 0 bases and V by 1 base; bases with no gene match: 5. The CDR3: CASSEDSGGLAKNIQYF. The CDR3 DNA follows: TGTGCCAGCAGTGAAGACAGCGGGGGATTAGCCAAAAACATTCAGTACTTC.

The V and J genes are TRBV7-2 and TRBJ2-5, with 12 bases aligning to TRBD2. This CDR3 has 14 residues. V was clipped by 3 bases and J by 5 bases; unmatched bases: 1. Germline V gene data show CDR1 as SGHTA and CDR2 as FQGNSA. CDR3 residues: CASSFLAGGETQYF. CDR3 in DNA: TGTGCCAGCAGCTTCCTAGCGGGGGGGGAGACCCAGTACTTC.

The gene calls are TRBV5-1 and TRBJ2-2; D is uncertain. In germline, CDR1 is SGHRS, CDR2 YFSETQ. This CDR3 has 14 residues. Trimming removed 5 bases from V and 0 bases from J, with 8 bases in between. The CDR3 DNA reads as TGCGCCAGCAGTGGTTTCGCGAACACCGGGGAGCTGTTTTTT. Translating it yields CASSGFANTGELFF.

CDR3 amino acids: CASTPSPQGRRSEKLFF. The CDR3 DNA reads as TGTGCCAGTACCCCCTCCCCCCAGGGGCGCAGAAGTGAAAAACTGTTTTTT. The rearrangement links TRBV19 to TRBJ1-4; D possibly corresponds to TRBD1 (6 bases). Germline-derived CDR1 and CDR2 are LNHDA and SQIVND (reference sequence). V lost 7 bases to trimming and J lost 7 bases, with 25 bases between them. The CDR3 extends over 17 amino acids.

The rearrangement uses TRBV29-1 and TRBJ1-2, with D perhaps matching TRBD1 (6 bases). The CDR3 has 11 residues. Trimming removed 6 bases from V and 8 bases from J, with 13 bases in between. Germline V gene data show CDR1 as SQVTM and CDR2 as ANQGSEA. CDR3 loop: CSVTGTGGYTF. The DNA for the CDR3 is TGCAGCGTGACAGGTACTGGCGGCTACACCTTC.

The V gene is TRBV6-4, the J gene TRBJ2-2; possible D gene TRBD1, 5 bases. Per germline, CDR1 MRHNA and CDR2 SNTAGT. The V end lost 5 bases, the J end lost 7 bases, and 11 bases lay between the germline ends. This CDR3 region has 13 residues. CDR3 coding DNA: TGTGCCAGCAGTAGGGGTTATGGCGGGGAGCTGTTTTTT. Amino acid sequence: CASSRGYGGELFF.

The rearrangement links TRBV9 to TRBJ1-1, with D possibly being TRBD1 (6 bases). The germline V gene has CDR1 SGDLS and CDR2 YYNGEE. V lost 4 bases to trimming and J lost 1 base, with 11 bases between them. The CDR3 loop spans 14 amino acids. CDR3 in DNA: TGTGCCAGCAGCATCCAGACAGGGAACACTGAAGCTTTCTTT. This translates into CASSIQTGNTEAFF.